These T cell receptor beta chains were read from a single sample in a study of blood T cell repertoires in COVID-19. The assay was immunoSEQ multiplex PCR, and TCRdb's table has in-frame clones only and misses some. The sample gives about 22,000 clones, roughly 88% of which show up once; 20% to 25% is in the top ten. Sequencing was done on a sample of peripheral blood. Every receptor here comes from a man at least 80 years old with active or convalescent COVID-19. Each CDR3 is given with its conserved first and last residue. A D gene is named only where the DNA matches it firmly. Clone size is given for some rows only: seen once, a few or many times, or a class if the clone is expanded.

-	TRBV6-5	TRBD2	TRBJ2-7	TGTGCCAGTCGGAGGGAGGGGCCCTACGAGCAGTACTTC	CASRREGPYEQYF
-	TRBV6-1	TRBD1	TRBJ1-3	TGTGCCAGCAGTGATCTGCAGGGGGCTGGAAACACCATATATTTT	CASSDLQGAGNTIYF
-	TRBV6-5	-	TRBJ2-7	TGTGCCAGCGGTCCCCGGGGTAGGGCCTACGAGCAGTACTTC	CASGPRGRAYEQYF
-	TRBV15	-	TRBJ2-5	TGTGCCACCAGCAGCCAGCAGCGGCGGACCCAGTACTTC	CATSSQQRRTQYF
-	TRBV5-6	TRBD1	TRBJ2-2	TGTGCCAGCAGCTTCGGACAGGGGAGCGCCAACACCGGGGAGCTGTTTTTT	CASSFGQGSANTGELFF
-	TRBV3-1/TRBV3-2	TRBD2	TRBJ2-5	TGTGCCAGTTCCCCGGGAGCGGGGCCCGGCGGGACCCAGTACTTC	CASSPGAGPGGTQYF
-	TRBV11-2	-	TRBJ2-7	TGTGCCAGCAGCTTAGAATCCCAGAAGACCTACGAGCAGTACTTC	CASSLESQKTYEQYF
-	TRBV5-1	-	TRBJ1-5	TGCGCCAGCAGCTTGGGAGGGTTCGATCAGCCCCAGCATTTT	CASSLGGFDQPQHF
medium-sized	TRBV9	TRBD2	TRBJ2-1	TGTGCCAGCAGCGGCAGCGGGAGGGCCGCTGGGAATGAGCAGTTCTTC	CASSGSGRAAGNEQFF
-	TRBV11-2	-	TRBJ2-5	TGTGCCAGCAGCTTTTGGGGGCGAGGCAGTGGGGAGACCCAGTACTTC	CASSFWGRGSGETQYF
once	TRBV7-9	-	TRBJ1-2	TGTGCCAGCAAGTTAACGGGGGATGGGTATGGCTACACCTTC	CASKLTGDGYGYTF
-	TRBV7-7	-	TRBJ1-1	TGTGCTAGCAGCCCGGGTCGGGGATATGAAGCTTTCTTT	CASSPGRGYEAFF
-	TRBV7-2	TRBD1	TRBJ2-7	TGTGCCAGCAGCCTCGACAGGGAATGGCAGTACTTC	CASSLDREWQYF
-	TRBV28	-	TRBJ2-3	TGTGCCAGCAGTCACACACAGGGTCGTACGCAGTATTTT	CASSHTQGRTQYF
-	TRBV29-1	-	TRBJ2-7	TGCAGCGCCCGACTAGGAAGATACGAGCAGTACTTC	CSARLGRYEQYF
-	TRBV7-9	TRBD1	TRBJ2-2	TGTGCCAGCAGCATTAATCCGGGACAGTGGAATCCCGGGGAGCTGTTTTTT	CASSINPGQWNPGELFF
-	TRBV19	-	TRBJ2-3	TGTGCCAGTAGGGATAGGGGCGGAAGCACAGATACGCAGTATTTT	CASRDRGGSTDTQYF
-	TRBV5-1	TRBD1	TRBJ2-7	TGCGCCAGCAGCCCACTTACGGGACAGGGCTCCTACGAGCAGTACTTC	CASSPLTGQGSYEQYF
-	TRBV2	-	TRBJ2-7	TGTGCCAGCTTTTATGACAGCTCCTACGAGCAGTACTTC	CASFYDSSYEQYF
-	TRBV19	-	TRBJ1-2	TGTGCCAGTAGTATGAGCGGACCTATAGGCTACACCTTC	CASSMSGPIGYTF
few	TRBV4-1	-	TRBJ1-5	TGCGCCAGCAGCCAAGATCCGAACAGGGCACGTCAGCCCCAGCATTTT	CASSQDPNRARQPQHF
-	TRBV5-1	TRBD2	TRBJ2-7	TGCGCCAGCAGTTTAGCGGGGGGCCACGAGCAGTACTTC	CASSLAGGHEQYF
-	TRBV2	-	TRBJ1-2	TGTGCCAGCAGGGGGGGAAGGGACAACTATGGCTACACCTTC	CASRGGRDNYGYTF
-	TRBV9	-	TRBJ2-1	TGTGCCAGCAGCGCATCGGTGGGGGGAGGCTACGTGCAGTTCTTC	CASSASVGGGYVQFF
once	TRBV25-1	-	TRBJ1-2	TGTGCCAGCAGTGTAGGGGCAGCTAACTATGGCTACACCTTC	CASSVGAANYGYTF
-	TRBV20-1	TRBD1	TRBJ1-5	TGCAGTGCTAGTTCGGGACAGGGGGTTCAGCCCCAGCATTTT	CSASSGQGVQPQHF
-	TRBV7-9	TRBD1	TRBJ2-1	TGTGCCAGCAGCAACGGACAGGGAAGCTCCAATGAGCAGTTCTTC	CASSNGQGSSNEQFF
-	TRBV7-9	-	TRBJ2-3	TGTGCCAGCAGCTTACGAGATAGCGGTTATGCCTTTAGCACAGATACGCAGTATTTT	CASSLRDSGYAFSTDTQYF
-	TRBV6-5	TRBD1	TRBJ1-5	TGTGCCAGCAGGGACAGGGCTTCAGAACAGCCCCAGCATTTT	CASRDRASEQPQHF
-	TRBV6-6	TRBD1	TRBJ2-7	TGTGCCAGCAGTTACGGGGCAGGGGGCAGCGAGCAGTACTTC	CASSYGAGGSEQYF
-	TRBV20-1	-	TRBJ2-5	TGCAGTGGGACAGCCCAAGAGACCCAGTACTTC	CSGTAQETQYF
-	TRBV15	-	TRBJ1-5	TGTGCCACCAGCAGAGATAAGGGGAATAGCAATCAGCCCCAGCATTTT	CATSRDKGNSNQPQHF